These T cell receptor beta chains were read from a single sample in a study of identical twins. TCRdb re-called the 5' RACE reads through MiXCR, storing one row per CDR3 protein. Here the sample spans around 550,000 distinct CDR3 sequences, approximately 14% being singletons. These data were also reused for a study on yellow fever vaccine responses in identical twins.

The sequencing sample was made of CD4+ T cells sorted from blood. These receptors all come from a woman younger than 30 in good health. The CDR3 runs from the conserved cysteine through the conserved F or W. D genes are given only for firm matches. Expanded clones are given a class, and other clones once, few, many or no size at all.

J gene: TRBJ2-3; D gene: NA; clone size: many; V gene: TRBV20-1; CDR3 DNA: TGCAGTGCTACGGGGGGCACAGATACGCAGTATTTT; CDR3 protein: CSATGGTDTQYF
J gene: TRBJ2-5; D gene: TRBD1; clone size: NA; V gene: TRBV5-1; CDR3 DNA: TGCGCCAGCAGCTTCGGACAGGTTAAAGAGACCCAGTACTTC; CDR3 protein: CASSFGQVKETQYF
J gene: TRBJ2-5; D gene: NA; clone size: NA; V gene: TRBV20-1; CDR3 DNA: TGCAGTGCTAGAGTTGGGATGGGCGAGACCCAGTACTTC; CDR3 protein: CSARVGMGETQYF
J gene: TRBJ2-7; D gene: TRBD1; clone size: few; V gene: TRBV12-3/TRBV12-4; CDR3 DNA: TGTGCCAGCAGGGGACAGGGAATTTCGTCCTACGAGCAGTACTTC; CDR3 protein: CASRGQGISSYEQYF
J gene: TRBJ1-1; D gene: NA; clone size: NA; V gene: TRBV3-1; CDR3 DNA: TGTGCCAGCAGCCCAACCGGACAATTACGCACCACTGAAGCTTTCTTT; CDR3 protein: CASSPTGQLRTTEAFF
J gene: TRBJ1-4; D gene: NA; clone size: few; V gene: TRBV9; CDR3 DNA: TGTGCCAGCAGCGTAGACTGGTCAGGGACCTATGAAAAACTGTTTTTT; CDR3 protein: CASSVDWSGTYEKLFF
J gene: TRBJ1-2; D gene: NA; clone size: NA; V gene: TRBV25-1; CDR3 DNA: TGTGCCAGCAGTGACCCCACGGGGGCAATTGGGGGCTACACCTTC; CDR3 protein: CASSDPTGAIGGYTF
J gene: TRBJ2-5; D gene: NA; clone size: NA; V gene: TRBV5-1; CDR3 DNA: TGCGCCAGCAGCTTCGGGGCAGGGCAGTACTTC; CDR3 protein: CASSFGAGQYF
J gene: TRBJ2-1; D gene: TRBD2; clone size: NA; V gene: TRBV6-5; CDR3 DNA: TGTGCCAGCAGTTACGAGGGAGGGCCGTCTAGTGAGCAGTTCTTC; CDR3 protein: CASSYEGGPSSEQFF
J gene: TRBJ1-2; D gene: NA; clone size: few; V gene: TRBV20-1; CDR3 DNA: TGCAGTGCTAGAGTCATGAACTATGGCTACACCTTC; CDR3 protein: CSARVMNYGYTF
J gene: TRBJ2-1; D gene: TRBD1; clone size: NA; V gene: TRBV5-1; CDR3 DNA: TGCGCCAGCAGCTTGGAGGGGACAGGGTTGAATGAGCAGTTCTTC; CDR3 protein: CASSLEGTGLNEQFF
J gene: TRBJ2-1; D gene: NA; clone size: few; V gene: TRBV12-3/TRBV12-4; CDR3 DNA: TGTGCCACCAAGTGGTACAATGAGCAGTTCTTC; CDR3 protein: CATKWYNEQFF
J gene: TRBJ2-3; D gene: NA; clone size: few; V gene: TRBV18; CDR3 DNA: TGTGCCAGCTCACCAGGTCTTGTCGCGGGAGATACGCAGTATTTT; CDR3 protein: CASSPGLVAGDTQYF
J gene: TRBJ1-6; D gene: TRBD1; clone size: NA; V gene: TRBV20-1; CDR3 DNA: TGCAGTGCTAAGGGGACAGAAAATTCACCCCTCCACTTT; CDR3 protein: CSAKGTENSPLHF
J gene: TRBJ2-2; D gene: TRBD2; clone size: NA; V gene: TRBV20-1; CDR3 DNA: TGCAGTGCTAGTCCACTAGCGCCAAACACCGGGGAGCTGTTTTTT; CDR3 protein: CSASPLAPNTGELFF
J gene: TRBJ2-5; D gene: TRBD1; clone size: many; V gene: TRBV12-3/TRBV12-4; CDR3 DNA: TGTGCCAGCAGCCTGACAGGGTCGGGGACCCAGTACTTC; CDR3 protein: CASSLTGSGTQYF
J gene: TRBJ2-3; D gene: NA; clone size: NA; V gene: TRBV18; CDR3 DNA: TGTGCCAGCTCACCCAGGGCAGATACGCAGTATTTT; CDR3 protein: CASSPRADTQYF
J gene: TRBJ2-3; D gene: NA; clone size: few; V gene: TRBV7-3; CDR3 DNA: TGTGCCAGCAGCTTTCTTAGCGGAGCCACAGATACGCAGTATTTT; CDR3 protein: CASSFLSGATDTQYF
J gene: TRBJ1-1; D gene: NA; clone size: NA; V gene: TRBV11-2; CDR3 DNA: TGTGCCAGCAGCCCCAGATCGGGGGCCATGGGCACTGAAGCTTTCTTT; CDR3 protein: CASSPRSGAMGTEAFF
J gene: TRBJ2-3; D gene: TRBD1; clone size: many; V gene: TRBV5-1; CDR3 DNA: TGCGCCAGCAGCATAGGGGGCGGTGGCACAGATACGCAGTATTTT; CDR3 protein: CASSIGGGGTDTQYF
J gene: TRBJ1-2; D gene: TRBD1; clone size: once; V gene: TRBV5-1; CDR3 DNA: TGCGCCAGCAGCTTGGCCCTGGGACAGGGTGAGGATGGCTACACCTTC; CDR3 protein: CASSLALGQGEDGYTF
J gene: TRBJ1-1; D gene: NA; clone size: few; V gene: TRBV7-2; CDR3 DNA: TGTGCCAGCAGCTACGCATTCCCAATGAACACTGAAGCTTTCTTT; CDR3 protein: CASSYAFPMNTEAFF
J gene: TRBJ2-3; D gene: NA; clone size: NA; V gene: TRBV5-1; CDR3 DNA: TGCGCCAGCAGCGGGGTGGAGGAGACGACTAGCACAGATACGCAGTATTTT; CDR3 protein: CASSGVEETTSTDTQYF
J gene: TRBJ2-7; D gene: TRBD2; clone size: NA; V gene: TRBV28; CDR3 DNA: TGTGCCAGCAGTTCCACCGGGGGGGCCTCCTACGAGCAGTACTTC; CDR3 protein: CASSSTGGASYEQYF
J gene: TRBJ1-1; D gene: NA; clone size: few; V gene: TRBV6-1; CDR3 DNA: TGTGCCAGCAGAATTTTGAACACTGAAGCTTTCTTT; CDR3 protein: CASRILNTEAFF
J gene: TRBJ2-1; D gene: TRBD1; clone size: NA; V gene: TRBV4-2; CDR3 DNA: TGTGCCAGCAGCCAGTTGGACAGGGACAATGAGCAGTTCTTC; CDR3 protein: CASSQLDRDNEQFF
J gene: TRBJ2-1; D gene: NA; clone size: NA; V gene: TRBV7-6; CDR3 DNA: TGTGCCAGCAGCTTAGGAATACAAGGGGGGATATACAATGAGCAGTTCTTC; CDR3 protein: CASSLGIQGGIYNEQFF
J gene: TRBJ1-1; D gene: NA; clone size: few; V gene: TRBV7-8; CDR3 DNA: TGTGCCAGCAGCTACTCCCGGGACGCCGAAGCTTTCTTT; CDR3 protein: CASSYSRDAEAFF
J gene: TRBJ2-7; D gene: NA; clone size: NA; V gene: TRBV28; CDR3 DNA: TGTGCCAGCAAGCGGACAGCCTCATCCTACGAGCAGTACTTC; CDR3 protein: CASKRTASSYEQYF